This T cell receptor beta chain was profiled in a study of OX40 agonist ivuxolimab in advanced cancers. Study-level background: The patients' treatment was ivuxolimab, an agonistic anti-OX40 (CD134) antibody. Prior anti-PD-1, anti-PD-L1 or anti-CTLA-4 therapy was allowed; about 39% had some. General study points: Among the lowest peripheral clonal expansion occurred in 0.1-3.0 mg/kg partial responders. Antigen targets of the expanded peripheral T cells went undetermined.

Repertoires were generated with immunoSEQ multiplex PCR, while TCRdb's copy carries only in-frame clones and drops some. Of about 94,000 clones in the sample, around nine tenths were seen once. V lost 0 bases, J lost 3 bases, and 6 bases lay in between. The CDR3 runs to 12 residues. Germline lookup yields CDR1 GTSNPN and CDR2 SVGIG (reference sequence). A note on this clone: The target antigen is unknown.

This sample comprised CD4+ or CD8+ T cells sorted from blood, obtained in a trial of the OX40 agonist ivuxolimab. The receptor comes from an adult with an advanced solid tumor such as melanoma, head and neck, liver or kidney cancer. The chain employs TRBV30 and TRBJ2-7; no firm D call. The CDR3 spells CAWSVRRYEQYF. CDR3 nucleotides: TGTGCCTGGAGTGTACGACGCTACGAGCAGTACTTC.